This T cell receptor beta chain was documented in a study of radiation and T cells in renal cell carcinoma. Whole-study context: Nephrectomy followed 15 Gy stereotactic body radiation by 4 weeks.

About this clone itself: Its matching antigen is unknown.

General observations from the study: Top tumor clonotypes rose in blood 2 weeks post-radiation, then contracted.

Data came from immunoSEQ multiplex PCR; TCRdb stores just in-frame clones and leaves some out. The data show approximately 110,000 clones, approximately 78% seen once. The CDR3 loop spans 14 amino acids. The germline CDR1 and CDR2 sequences are MNHEY and SVGAGI. V shed 5 bases and J shed 14 bases, with 19 bases lying between them. The time point here: baseline pretreatment blood. Treatment: 15 Gy SBRT to primary tumor, nephrectomy 4 weeks later. This renal cell carcinoma was of the clear cell type. This chain joins TRBV6-5 and TRBJ1-6; a weak D match, TRBD1 (5 bases). Sample: blood, taken from a patient whose treatment included radiotherapy and nephrectomy. The clonotype comes from a woman aged 60-70 years with renal cell carcinoma. As DNA, the CDR3 is TGTGCCAGCAGTCCTACCGCACAGGCGGTCACCCTCCACTTT. Residues: CASSPTAQAVTLHF.